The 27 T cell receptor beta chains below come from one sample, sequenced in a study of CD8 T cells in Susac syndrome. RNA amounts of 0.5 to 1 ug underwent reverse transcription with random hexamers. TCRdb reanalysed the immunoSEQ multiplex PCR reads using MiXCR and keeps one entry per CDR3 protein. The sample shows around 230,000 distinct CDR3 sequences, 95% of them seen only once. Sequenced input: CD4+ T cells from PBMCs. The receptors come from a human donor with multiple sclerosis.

This CDR3 reads CASSPTATGGNEQFF. The CDR3, as DNA: TGTGCCAGCAGCCCGACCGCGACAGGGGGCAATGAGCAGTTCTTC. The chain combines TRBV4-2 with TRBJ2-1, with 9 bases fitting TRBD1. CDR1 is LGHNA, CDR2 YNFKEQ, per germline. Trimming removed 4 bases from V and 6 bases from J; junction bases left unmatched: 7. The CDR3 covers 15 residues.

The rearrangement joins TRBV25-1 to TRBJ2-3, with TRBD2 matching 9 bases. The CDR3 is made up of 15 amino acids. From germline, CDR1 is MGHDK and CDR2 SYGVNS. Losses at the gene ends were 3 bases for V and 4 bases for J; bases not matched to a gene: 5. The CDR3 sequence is CASSDGLARPDTQYF. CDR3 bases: TGTGCCAGCAGTGATGGACTAGCGCGCCCAGATACGCAGTATTTT.

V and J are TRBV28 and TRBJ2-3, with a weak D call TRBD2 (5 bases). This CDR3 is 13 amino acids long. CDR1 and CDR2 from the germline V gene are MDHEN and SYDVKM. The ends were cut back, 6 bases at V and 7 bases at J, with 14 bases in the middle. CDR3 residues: CASRWTRGYTQYF. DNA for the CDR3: TGTGCCAGCAGATGGACCCGGGGATATACGCAGTATTTT.

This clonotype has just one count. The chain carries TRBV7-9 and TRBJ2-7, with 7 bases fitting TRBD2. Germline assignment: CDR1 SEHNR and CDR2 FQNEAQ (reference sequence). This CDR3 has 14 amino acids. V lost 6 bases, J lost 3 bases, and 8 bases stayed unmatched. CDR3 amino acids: CASSPGGPNYEQYF. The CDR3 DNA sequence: TGTGCCAGCAGTCCGGGGGGACCGAACTACGAGCAGTACTTC.

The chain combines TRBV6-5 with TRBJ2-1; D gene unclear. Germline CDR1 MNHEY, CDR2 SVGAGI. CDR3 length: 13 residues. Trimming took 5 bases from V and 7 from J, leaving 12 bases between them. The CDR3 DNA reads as TGTGCCAGCAGTCCCCCTAGTCGGAATGAGCAGTTCTTC. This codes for CASSPPSRNEQFF.

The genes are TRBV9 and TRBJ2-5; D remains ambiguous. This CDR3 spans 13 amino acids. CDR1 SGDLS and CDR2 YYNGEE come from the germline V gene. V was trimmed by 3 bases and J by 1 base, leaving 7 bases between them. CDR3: CASSAGSQETQYF. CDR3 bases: TGTGCCAGCAGCGCAGGCAGCCAAGAGACCCAGTACTTC.

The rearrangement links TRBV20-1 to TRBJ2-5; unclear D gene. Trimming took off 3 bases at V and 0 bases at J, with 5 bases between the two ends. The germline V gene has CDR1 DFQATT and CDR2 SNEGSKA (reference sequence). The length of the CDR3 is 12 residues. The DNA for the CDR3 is TGCAGTGCTAGTGACTACCAAGAGACCCAGTACTTC. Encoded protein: CSASDYQETQYF.

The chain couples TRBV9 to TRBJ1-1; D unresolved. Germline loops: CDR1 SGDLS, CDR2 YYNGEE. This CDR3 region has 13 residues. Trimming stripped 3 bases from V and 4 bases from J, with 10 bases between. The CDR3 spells CASSGVRGTEAFF. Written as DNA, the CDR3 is TGTGCCAGCAGCGGGGTCCGGGGCACTGAAGCTTTCTTT.

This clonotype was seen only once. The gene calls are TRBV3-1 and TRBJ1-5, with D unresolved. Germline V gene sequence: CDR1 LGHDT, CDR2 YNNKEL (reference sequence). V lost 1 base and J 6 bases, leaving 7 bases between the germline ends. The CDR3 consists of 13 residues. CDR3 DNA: TGTGCCAGCAGCCAAGCGTTGGCTCAGCCCCAGCATTTT. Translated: CASSQALAQPQHF. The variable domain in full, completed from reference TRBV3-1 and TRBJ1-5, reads DTAVSQTPKYLVTQMGNDKSIKCEQNLGHDTMYWYKQDSKKFLKIMFSYNNKELIINETVPNRFSPKSPDKAHLNLHINSLELGDSAVYFCASSQALAQPQHFGDGTRLSIL.

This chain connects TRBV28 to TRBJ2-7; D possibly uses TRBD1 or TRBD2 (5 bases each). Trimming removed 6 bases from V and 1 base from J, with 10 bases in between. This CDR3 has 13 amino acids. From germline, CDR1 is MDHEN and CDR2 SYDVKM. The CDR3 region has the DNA TGTGCCAGCAGCGGGACCCCTTCCTACGAGCAGTACTTC. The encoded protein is CASSGTPSYEQYF. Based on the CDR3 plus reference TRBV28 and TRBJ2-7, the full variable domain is DVKVTQSSRYLVKRTGEKVFLECVQDMDHENMFWYRQDPGLGLRLIYFSYDVKMKEKGDIPEGYSVSREKKERFSLILESASTNQTSMYLCASSGTPSYEQYFGPGTRLTVT.

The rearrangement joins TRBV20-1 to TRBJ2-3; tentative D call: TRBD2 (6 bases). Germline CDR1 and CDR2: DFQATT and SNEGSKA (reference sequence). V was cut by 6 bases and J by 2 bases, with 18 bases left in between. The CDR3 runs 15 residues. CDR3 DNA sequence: TGCAGTGCCACAACCCGGGAGCGGCCCACAGATACGCAGTATTTT. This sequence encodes CSATTRERPTDTQYF.

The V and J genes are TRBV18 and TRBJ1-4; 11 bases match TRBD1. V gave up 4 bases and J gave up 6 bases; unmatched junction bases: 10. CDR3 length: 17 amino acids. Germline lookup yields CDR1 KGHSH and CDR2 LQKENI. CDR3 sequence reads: CASSLFGQGALDEKLFF. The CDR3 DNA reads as TGTGCCAGCTCACTCTTTGGACAGGGGGCGCTTGATGAAAAACTGTTTTTT.

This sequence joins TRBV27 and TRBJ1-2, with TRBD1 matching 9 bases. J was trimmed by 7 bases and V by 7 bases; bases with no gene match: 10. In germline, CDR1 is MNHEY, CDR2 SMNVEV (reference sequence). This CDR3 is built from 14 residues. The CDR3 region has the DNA TGTGCCAGCAAGTTACAGGGGGCTTCTGGTGGCTACACCTTC. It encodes CASKLQGASGGYTF.

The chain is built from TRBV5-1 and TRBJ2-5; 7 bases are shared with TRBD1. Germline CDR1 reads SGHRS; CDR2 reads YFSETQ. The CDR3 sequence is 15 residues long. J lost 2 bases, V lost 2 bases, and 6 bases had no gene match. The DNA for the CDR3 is TGCGCCAGCAGCTTTAATAGGGGGCTTCAAGAGACCCAGTACTTC. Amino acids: CASSFNRGLQETQYF.

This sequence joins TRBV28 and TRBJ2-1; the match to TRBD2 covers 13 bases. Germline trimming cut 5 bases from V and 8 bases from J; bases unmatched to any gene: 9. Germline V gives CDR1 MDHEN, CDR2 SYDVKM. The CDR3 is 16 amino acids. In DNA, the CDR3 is TGTGCCAGCAGTGAGGCTCGACTAGCGGGAGGCTATGAGCAGTTCTTC. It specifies CASSEARLAGGYEQFF.

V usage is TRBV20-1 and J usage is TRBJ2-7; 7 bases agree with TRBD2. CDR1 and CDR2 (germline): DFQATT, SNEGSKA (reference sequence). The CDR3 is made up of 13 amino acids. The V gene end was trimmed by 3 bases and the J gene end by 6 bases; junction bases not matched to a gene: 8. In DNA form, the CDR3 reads TGCAGTGCTAGTGTGGCGGGAGTCCCCGAGCAGTACTTC. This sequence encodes CSASVAGVPEQYF.

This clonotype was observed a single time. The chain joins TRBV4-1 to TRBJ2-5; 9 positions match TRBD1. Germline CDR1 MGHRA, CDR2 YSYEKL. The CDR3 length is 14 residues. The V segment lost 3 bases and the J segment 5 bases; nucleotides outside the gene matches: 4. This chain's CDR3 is CASSHGTGMETQYF. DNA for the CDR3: TGCGCCAGCAGCCACGGGACAGGGATGGAGACCCAGTACTTC.

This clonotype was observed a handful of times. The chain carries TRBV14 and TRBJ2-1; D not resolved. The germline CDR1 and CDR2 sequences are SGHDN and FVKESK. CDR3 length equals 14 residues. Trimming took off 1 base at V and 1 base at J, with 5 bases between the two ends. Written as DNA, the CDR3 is TGTGCCAGCAGCCAAGTCGCTTCCTACAATGAGCAGTTCTTC. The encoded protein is CASSQVASYNEQFF.

The CDR3 DNA reads TGTGCCTGGATTTCGTCGGCAGCCTACACTGAAGCTTTCTTT. Protein sequence: CAWISSAAYTEAFF. The chain combines TRBV30 with TRBJ1-1; D not resolved. Trimming stripped 4 bases from V and 3 bases from J, with 15 bases between. The CDR3 length is 14 residues. Germline V gene sequence: CDR1 GTSNPN, CDR2 SVGIG (reference sequence).

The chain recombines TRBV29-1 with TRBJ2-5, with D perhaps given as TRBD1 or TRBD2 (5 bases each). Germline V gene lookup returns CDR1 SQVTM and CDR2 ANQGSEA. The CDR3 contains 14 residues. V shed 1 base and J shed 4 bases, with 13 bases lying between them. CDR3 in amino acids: CSVEGHLRGETQYF. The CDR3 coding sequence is TGCAGCGTTGAAGGACACCTGAGGGGAGAGACCCAGTACTTC. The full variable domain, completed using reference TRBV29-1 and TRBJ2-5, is SAVISQKPSRDICQRGTSLTIQCQVDSQVTMMFWYRQQPGQSLTLIATANQGSEATYESGFVIDKFPISRPNLTFSTLTVSNMSPEDSSIYLCSVEGHLRGETQYFGPGTRLLVL.

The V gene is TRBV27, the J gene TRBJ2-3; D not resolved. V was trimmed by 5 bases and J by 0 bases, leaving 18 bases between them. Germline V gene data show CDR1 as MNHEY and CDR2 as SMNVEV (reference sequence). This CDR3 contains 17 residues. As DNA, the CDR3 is TGTGCCAGCAGTCCGCATCTAGGACGCCCTAGCACAGATACGCAGTATTTT. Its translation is CASSPHLGRPSTDTQYF.

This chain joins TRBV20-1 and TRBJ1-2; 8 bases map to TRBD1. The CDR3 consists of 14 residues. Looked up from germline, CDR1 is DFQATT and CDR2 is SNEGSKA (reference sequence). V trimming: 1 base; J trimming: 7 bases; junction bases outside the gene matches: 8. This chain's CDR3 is CSARVAGGSGGYTF. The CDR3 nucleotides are TGCAGTGCTAGAGTGGCAGGGGGCTCTGGTGGCTACACCTTC.

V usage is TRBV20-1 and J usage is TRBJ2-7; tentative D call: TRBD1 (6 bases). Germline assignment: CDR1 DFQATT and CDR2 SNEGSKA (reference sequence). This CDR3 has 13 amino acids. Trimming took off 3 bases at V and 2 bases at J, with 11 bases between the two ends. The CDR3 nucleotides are TGCAGTGCTAGGGGGGCCAGGGCCTACGAGCAGTACTTC. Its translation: CSARGARAYEQYF.

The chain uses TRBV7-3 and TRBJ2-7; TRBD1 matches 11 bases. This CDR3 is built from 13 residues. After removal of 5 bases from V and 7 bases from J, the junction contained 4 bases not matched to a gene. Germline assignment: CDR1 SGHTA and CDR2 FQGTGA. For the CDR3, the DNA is TGTGCCAGCAGCGTGGACAGGGGGCAAGAGCAGTACTTC. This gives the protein CASSVDRGQEQYF.

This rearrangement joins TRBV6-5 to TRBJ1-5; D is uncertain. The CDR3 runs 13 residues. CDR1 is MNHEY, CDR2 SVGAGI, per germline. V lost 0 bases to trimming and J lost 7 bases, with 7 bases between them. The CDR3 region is CASSYSERQPQHF. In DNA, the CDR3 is TGTGCCAGCAGTTACTCCGAGAGACAGCCCCAGCATTTT.

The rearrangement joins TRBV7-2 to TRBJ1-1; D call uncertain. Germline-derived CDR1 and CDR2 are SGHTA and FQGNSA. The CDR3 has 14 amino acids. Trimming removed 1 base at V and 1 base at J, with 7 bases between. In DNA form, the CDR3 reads TGTGCCAGCAGCTTAGTTTCCGAGAACACTGAAGCTTTCTTT. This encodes CASSLVSENTEAFF. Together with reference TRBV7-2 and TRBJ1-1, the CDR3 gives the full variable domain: GAGVSQSPSNKVTEKGKDVELRCDPISGHTALYWYRQSLGQGLEFLIYFQGNSAPDKSGLPSDRFSAERTGGSVSTLTIQRTQQEDSAVYLCASSLVSENTEAFFGQGTRLTVV.

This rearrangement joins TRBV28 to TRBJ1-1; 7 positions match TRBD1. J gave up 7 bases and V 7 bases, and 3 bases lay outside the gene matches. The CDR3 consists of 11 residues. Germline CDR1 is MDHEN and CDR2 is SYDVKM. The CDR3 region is CASTRDSEAFF. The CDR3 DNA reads TGTGCCAGCACCCGGGACAGTGAAGCTTTCTTT. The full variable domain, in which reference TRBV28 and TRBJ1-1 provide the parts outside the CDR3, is DVKVTQSSRYLVKRTGEKVFLECVQDMDHENMFWYRQDPGLGLRLIYFSYDVKMKEKGDIPEGYSVSREKKERFSLILESASTNQTSMYLCASTRDSEAFFGQGTRLTVV.